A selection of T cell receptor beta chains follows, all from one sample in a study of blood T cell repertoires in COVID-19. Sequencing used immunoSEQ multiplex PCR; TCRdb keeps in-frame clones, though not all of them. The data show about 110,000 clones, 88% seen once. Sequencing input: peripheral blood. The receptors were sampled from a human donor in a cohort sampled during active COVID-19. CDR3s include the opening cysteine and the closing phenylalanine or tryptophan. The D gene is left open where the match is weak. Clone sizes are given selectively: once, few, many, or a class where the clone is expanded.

CDR3aa: CASSLGGSSYEQYF
CDR3nt: TGTGCCAGCAGCTTAGGAGGTAGCTCCTACGAGCAGTACTTC
j_gene: TRBJ2-7
abundance: NA
v_gene: TRBV11-2
d_gene: NA

CDR3aa: CASSLSGQGTTGELFF
CDR3nt: TGCGCCAGCAGCTTGTCTGGACAGGGAACCACCGGGGAGCTGTTTTTT
j_gene: TRBJ2-2
abundance: NA
v_gene: TRBV5-1
d_gene: TRBD1

CDR3aa: CASSPGLGEISPLHF
CDR3nt: TGTGCCAGCAGTCCTGGACTCGGAGAGATTTCACCCCTCCACTTT
j_gene: TRBJ1-6
abundance: NA
v_gene: TRBV6-6
d_gene: NA

CDR3aa: CASRIQGREDTEAFF
CDR3nt: TGTGCCAGCAGAATACAGGGGCGGGAGGACACTGAAGCTTTCTTT
j_gene: TRBJ1-1
abundance: NA
v_gene: TRBV6-5
d_gene: TRBD1

CDR3aa: CASTQGGETLSGNTIYF
CDR3nt: TGTGCCAGCACCCAAGGGGGGGAAACCCTCTCTGGAAACACCATATATTTT
j_gene: TRBJ1-3
abundance: NA
v_gene: TRBV11-2
d_gene: NA

CDR3aa: CASSRARDNEQFF
CDR3nt: TGTGCCAGCAGCCGTGCGCGGGACAATGAGCAGTTCTTC
j_gene: TRBJ2-1
abundance: NA
v_gene: TRBV5-4
d_gene: NA

CDR3aa: CASSSNYEQYF
CDR3nt: TGTGCCAGCAGTTCTAACTACGAGCAGTACTTC
j_gene: TRBJ2-7
abundance: NA
v_gene: TRBV28
d_gene: NA

CDR3aa: CASSIWTSEAGETQYF
CDR3nt: TGTGCCAGCAGCATTTGGACTAGCGAAGCGGGAGAGACCCAGTACTTC
j_gene: TRBJ2-5
abundance: NA
v_gene: TRBV11-2
d_gene: TRBD2

CDR3aa: CASSSRSGRTDTQYF
CDR3nt: TGCGCCAGCAGCTCCCGGTCGGGTCGCACAGATACGCAGTATTTT
j_gene: TRBJ2-3
abundance: NA
v_gene: TRBV5-1
d_gene: NA

CDR3aa: CASSQGTGLNTEAFF
CDR3nt: TGCGCCAGCAGCCAAGGGACAGGATTGAACACTGAAGCTTTCTTT
j_gene: TRBJ1-1
abundance: NA
v_gene: TRBV4-1
d_gene: TRBD1

CDR3aa: CASSEFQGLSYEQYF
CDR3nt: TGCGCCAGCAGTGAGTTCCAGGGACTCTCCTACGAGCAGTACTTC
j_gene: TRBJ2-7
abundance: NA
v_gene: TRBV10-2
d_gene: NA

CDR3aa: CASSATGVRNQPQHF
CDR3nt: TGTGCCAGCAGTGCTACAGGGGTTCGCAATCAGCCCCAGCATTTT
j_gene: TRBJ1-5
abundance: once
v_gene: TRBV2
d_gene: TRBD1

CDR3aa: CASRQGTEAFF
CDR3nt: TGTGCCAGCAGACAGGGCACTGAAGCTTTCTTT
j_gene: TRBJ1-1
abundance: NA
v_gene: TRBV6-5
d_gene: NA

CDR3aa: CASSRDRNLNPEAFF
CDR3nt: TGTGCCAGCAGCCGCGACAGGAACTTAAATCCTGAAGCTTTCTTT
j_gene: TRBJ1-1
abundance: NA
v_gene: TRBV6-6
d_gene: NA

CDR3aa: CASSEVLAELTDTQYF
CDR3nt: TGTGCCAGCAGTGAAGTATTAGCGGAACTCACAGATACGCAGTATTTT
j_gene: TRBJ2-3
abundance: NA
v_gene: TRBV6-1
d_gene: NA

CDR3aa: CASSIDSVTYNEQFF
CDR3nt: TGTGCCAGCAGCATAGACAGCGTCACCTACAATGAGCAGTTCTTC
j_gene: TRBJ2-1
abundance: once
v_gene: TRBV21-1
d_gene: NA

CDR3aa: CASSQNPQGNSPLHF
CDR3nt: TGTGCCAGCAGCCAAAACCCTCAGGGTAATTCACCCCTCCACTTT
j_gene: TRBJ1-6
abundance: NA
v_gene: TRBV4-2
d_gene: NA

CDR3aa: CASSLVLAGQETQYF
CDR3nt: TGTGCCAGCAGCTTAGTCCTAGCGGGTCAAGAGACCCAGTACTTC
j_gene: TRBJ2-5
abundance: NA
v_gene: TRBV7-9
d_gene: TRBD2

CDR3aa: CASSPDRYSNQPQHF
CDR3nt: TGTGCCAGCAGTCCCGACAGGTATAGCAATCAGCCCCAGCATTTT
j_gene: TRBJ1-5
abundance: NA
v_gene: TRBV6-5
d_gene: NA

CDR3aa: CATGIRGYQETQYF
CDR3nt: TGTGCCACCGGGATACGGGGGTACCAAGAGACCCAGTACTTC
j_gene: TRBJ2-5
abundance: NA
v_gene: TRBV11-2
d_gene: NA

CDR3aa: CARGTGLIHEQFF
CDR3nt: TGTGCCAGGGGGACAGGGTTAATTCATGAGCAGTTCTTC
j_gene: TRBJ2-1
abundance: NA
v_gene: TRBV27
d_gene: TRBD1

CDR3aa: CASSRDPGDGYTF
CDR3nt: TGTGCCAGCTCACGCGACCCAGGGGATGGCTACACCTTC
j_gene: TRBJ1-2
abundance: NA
v_gene: TRBV18
d_gene: NA

CDR3aa: CASSPSGNTEAFF
CDR3nt: TGTGCCAGCAGTCCGAGCGGAAACACTGAAGCTTTCTTT
j_gene: TRBJ1-1
abundance: few
v_gene: TRBV6-5
d_gene: NA

CDR3aa: CASSPPPSGRIDEQFF
CDR3nt: TGTGCCAGCAGCCCTCCCCCTAGCGGGAGAATCGATGAGCAGTTCTTC
j_gene: TRBJ2-1
abundance: NA
v_gene: TRBV7-9
d_gene: TRBD2

CDR3aa: CASSVGQPGLVRSYNEQFF
CDR3nt: TGTGCCAGCAGCGTAGGACAACCGGGACTAGTTCGTTCCTACAATGAGCAGTTCTTC
j_gene: TRBJ2-1
abundance: NA
v_gene: TRBV9
d_gene: TRBD2

CDR3aa: CASSSTGLGSGNTIYF
CDR3nt: TGTGCCAGCAGCTCTACAGGGCTAGGCTCTGGAAACACCATATATTTT
j_gene: TRBJ1-3
abundance: NA
v_gene: TRBV28
d_gene: NA

CDR3aa: CASKSGATQNTEAFF
CDR3nt: TGTGCCAGCAAATCAGGGGCGACACAGAACACTGAAGCTTTCTTT
j_gene: TRBJ1-1
abundance: NA
v_gene: TRBV6-5
d_gene: NA

CDR3aa: CASSQVRNTEAFF
CDR3nt: TGTGCCAGCAGCCAAGTGCGGAACACTGAAGCTTTCTTT
j_gene: TRBJ1-1
abundance: NA
v_gene: TRBV3-1/TRBV3-2
d_gene: NA

CDR3aa: CASKGGRGRNEQFF
CDR3nt: TGTGCCAGCAAAGGTGGGCGGGGAAGAAATGAGCAGTTCTTC
j_gene: TRBJ2-1
abundance: NA
v_gene: TRBV2
d_gene: NA

CDR3aa: CASSEWGSTDTQYF
CDR3nt: TGTGCCAGCAGTGAATGGGGCAGCACAGATACGCAGTATTTT
j_gene: TRBJ2-3
abundance: NA
v_gene: TRBV25-1
d_gene: NA

CDR3aa: CASSDRERQNSPLHF
CDR3nt: TGTGCCAGCAGCGACAGGGAAAGACAGAATTCACCCCTCCACTTT
j_gene: TRBJ1-6
abundance: NA
v_gene: TRBV2
d_gene: TRBD1

CDR3aa: CASSAWTGGTEAFF
CDR3nt: TGTGCCAGCAGTGCATGGACAGGGGGCACTGAAGCTTTCTTT
j_gene: TRBJ1-1
abundance: NA
v_gene: TRBV6-6
d_gene: TRBD1

CDR3aa: CASSPARGGPPSEQFF
CDR3nt: TGTGCCAGCAGCCCGGCCCGGGGGGGGCCCCCCAGCGAGCAGTTCTTC
j_gene: TRBJ2-1
abundance: NA
v_gene: TRBV27
d_gene: TRBD2

CDR3aa: CASSFGGDEQYF
CDR3nt: TGTGCCAGCAGTTTTGGCGGGGACGAGCAGTACTTC
j_gene: TRBJ2-7
abundance: NA
v_gene: TRBV12-3/TRBV12-4
d_gene: NA

CDR3aa: CASSQGTEFQFF
CDR3nt: TGCGCCAGCAGCCAAGGGACAGAGTTTCAGTTCTTC
j_gene: TRBJ2-1
abundance: NA
v_gene: TRBV4-1
d_gene: NA

CDR3aa: CASSLGGTGRTDTQYF
CDR3nt: TGTGCCAGCAGCTTAGGGGGGACAGGTCGCACAGATACGCAGTATTTT
j_gene: TRBJ2-3
abundance: once
v_gene: TRBV7-2
d_gene: TRBD1

CDR3aa: CSVVPQDSYNEQFF
CDR3nt: TGCAGCGTTGTCCCGCAGGACTCCTACAATGAGCAGTTCTTC
j_gene: TRBJ2-1
abundance: NA
v_gene: TRBV29-1
d_gene: NA

CDR3aa: CASSLQQVDRTFSYEQYF
CDR3nt: TGTGCCAGCAGCTTACAACAAGTGGACAGGACCTTTTCCTACGAGCAGTACTTC
j_gene: TRBJ2-7
abundance: once
v_gene: TRBV7-8
d_gene: TRBD1

CDR3aa: CASSSQGYNSPLHF
CDR3nt: TGCGCCAGCAGCAGTCAGGGCTATAATTCACCCCTCCACTTT
j_gene: TRBJ1-6
abundance: NA
v_gene: TRBV5-1
d_gene: NA

CDR3aa: CASSEGTGRAFF
CDR3nt: TGTGCCAGCAGTGAAGGGACAGGACGAGCTTTCTTT
j_gene: TRBJ1-1
abundance: NA
v_gene: TRBV2
d_gene: TRBD1

CDR3aa: CASSYRGMYTEAFF
CDR3nt: TGTGCCAGCAGTTACAGGGGAATGTACACTGAAGCTTTCTTT
j_gene: TRBJ1-1
abundance: NA
v_gene: TRBV6-5
d_gene: NA

CDR3aa: CSVEKYSSSFTDTQYF
CDR3nt: TGCAGCGTTGAGAAATACAGTTCGTCCTTCACAGATACGCAGTATTTT
j_gene: TRBJ2-3
abundance: NA
v_gene: TRBV29-1
d_gene: NA

CDR3aa: CASRHRSGNTIYF
CDR3nt: TGTGCCAGCAGACACCGCTCTGGAAACACCATATATTTT
j_gene: TRBJ1-3
abundance: NA
v_gene: TRBV2
d_gene: NA

CDR3aa: CASNDVGAENTEAFF
CDR3nt: TGCGCCAGCAATGATGTAGGGGCAGAGAACACTGAAGCTTTCTTT
j_gene: TRBJ1-1
abundance: NA
v_gene: TRBV5-1
d_gene: NA

CDR3aa: CASNPTGTGINEQFF
CDR3nt: TGTGCCAGCAACCCAACCGGGACAGGTATCAATGAGCAGTTCTTC
j_gene: TRBJ2-1
abundance: NA
v_gene: TRBV28
d_gene: TRBD1

CDR3aa: CASSPLGTSVNTDTQYF
CDR3nt: TGTGCCAGCAGTCCCCTAGGGACTAGCGTGAACACAGATACGCAGTATTTT
j_gene: TRBJ2-3
abundance: NA
v_gene: TRBV27
d_gene: TRBD2

CDR3aa: CASRAGGTFSGANVLTF
CDR3nt: TGTGCCAGTAGGGCGGGGGGTACGTTCTCTGGGGCCAACGTCCTGACTTTC
j_gene: TRBJ2-6
abundance: NA
v_gene: TRBV19
d_gene: TRBD2

CDR3aa: CASSYRASGGNEQFF
CDR3nt: TGTGCCAGCAGTTACAGGGCTAGCGGGGGGAATGAGCAGTTCTTC
j_gene: TRBJ2-1
abundance: NA
v_gene: TRBV6-5
d_gene: TRBD2

CDR3aa: CASSPSGTGNYGYTF
CDR3nt: TGTGCCAGCTCACCTTCCGGGACAGGCAACTATGGCTACACCTTC
j_gene: TRBJ1-2
abundance: NA
v_gene: TRBV18
d_gene: TRBD1

CDR3aa: CASSQVSREQYF
CDR3nt: TGTGCCAGCAGCCAAGTATCGCGGGAGCAGTACTTC
j_gene: TRBJ2-7
abundance: NA
v_gene: TRBV3-1/TRBV3-2
d_gene: NA

CDR3aa: CASSLPLSGGLQETQYF
CDR3nt: TGCGCCAGCAGCCTTCCTCTTAGCGGGGGCCTCCAAGAGACCCAGTACTTC
j_gene: TRBJ2-5
abundance: NA
v_gene: TRBV5-1
d_gene: TRBD2

CDR3aa: CASSFLTSGRTDTQYF
CDR3nt: TGTGCCAGCAGTTTTCTCACTAGCGGCCGAACAGATACGCAGTATTTT
j_gene: TRBJ2-3
abundance: NA
v_gene: TRBV27
d_gene: TRBD2

CDR3aa: CASSEGRGTYEQYF
CDR3nt: TGTGCCAGCAGTGAAGGTCGGGGGACCTACGAGCAGTACTTC
j_gene: TRBJ2-7
abundance: NA
v_gene: TRBV2
d_gene: NA

CDR3aa: CASSIDGVGGTKNIQYF
CDR3nt: TGTGCCAGTAGTATAGACGGGGTCGGGGGTACCAAAAACATTCAGTACTTC
j_gene: TRBJ2-4
abundance: once
v_gene: TRBV19
d_gene: NA

CDR3aa: CASSLRLGLADSSTDTQYF
CDR3nt: TGTGCCAGCAGCCTCAGACTCGGACTAGCGGATTCTAGCACAGATACGCAGTATTTT
j_gene: TRBJ2-3
abundance: NA
v_gene: TRBV5-5
d_gene: TRBD2

CDR3aa: CASSNSRASGRGDTQYF
CDR3nt: TGCGCCAGCAGCAACTCCCGGGCTAGCGGGAGGGGAGATACGCAGTATTTT
j_gene: TRBJ2-3
abundance: NA
v_gene: TRBV5-1
d_gene: TRBD2

CDR3aa: CASSIGGVPYEQYF
CDR3nt: TGTGCCAGTAGTATTGGAGGGGTTCCCTACGAGCAGTACTTC
j_gene: TRBJ2-7
abundance: NA
v_gene: TRBV19
d_gene: NA

CDR3aa: CASSLGGTVISTEAFF
CDR3nt: TGTGCCAGCAGCTTAGGGGGGACAGTTATTTCCACTGAAGCTTTCTTT
j_gene: TRBJ1-1
abundance: NA
v_gene: TRBV11-2
d_gene: TRBD1

CDR3aa: CASSPWGLAGTGELFF
CDR3nt: TGTGCCAGCAGCCCATGGGGACTAGCGGGCACCGGGGAGCTGTTTTTT
j_gene: TRBJ2-2
abundance: NA
v_gene: TRBV5-5
d_gene: TRBD2